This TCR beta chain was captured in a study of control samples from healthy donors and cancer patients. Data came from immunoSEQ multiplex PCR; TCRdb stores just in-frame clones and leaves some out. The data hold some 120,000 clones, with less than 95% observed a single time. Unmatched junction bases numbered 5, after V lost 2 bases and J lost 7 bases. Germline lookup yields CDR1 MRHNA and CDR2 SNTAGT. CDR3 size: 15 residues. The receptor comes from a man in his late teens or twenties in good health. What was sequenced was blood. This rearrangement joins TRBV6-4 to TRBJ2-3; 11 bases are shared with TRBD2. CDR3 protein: CASSDTSGGPNTQYF. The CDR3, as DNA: TGTGCCAGCAGTGACACTAGCGGGGGACCTAATACGCAGTATTTT.